This T cell receptor beta chain was identified in a study of T cell repertoires in cytomegalovirus infection. About the research overall: Well-studied HLA-B-restricted CMV epitopes were used in the study alongside recently identified HLA-C-restricted ones. From public TCR beta signatures came an indication of both CMV infection and matching HLA type.

The CDR3 spans 16 residues. Per germline, CDR1 SGHDT and CDR2 YYEEEE. The J segment lost 2 bases and the V segment lost 4 bases, leaving 10 bases of the junction unmatched. Points on this clonotype: What it recognizes is unknown.

Study-wide results and caveats: HLA-C-restricted CMV-specific TCR beta clonotypes prevailed in the ex vivo response.

TCRdb reprocessed the reads with MiXCR, giving one entry per CDR3 protein. The sample includes about 480,000 distinct CDR3 sequences, roughly a third of them seen just once. This TCR was sampled from a human donor in good health (CMV status not recorded). Some clones in this sample may be carry-over from other donors' samples. This chain links TRBV5-6 with TRBJ2-3, with TRBD2 identical over 7 bases. Source: cultured PBMCs, taken from culture after CMV antigen stimulation. As DNA, the CDR3 is TGTGCCAGCAGCCGAGGGCTAGCGGAGACCACAGATACGCAGTATTTT. Translation: CASSRGLAETTDTQYF.